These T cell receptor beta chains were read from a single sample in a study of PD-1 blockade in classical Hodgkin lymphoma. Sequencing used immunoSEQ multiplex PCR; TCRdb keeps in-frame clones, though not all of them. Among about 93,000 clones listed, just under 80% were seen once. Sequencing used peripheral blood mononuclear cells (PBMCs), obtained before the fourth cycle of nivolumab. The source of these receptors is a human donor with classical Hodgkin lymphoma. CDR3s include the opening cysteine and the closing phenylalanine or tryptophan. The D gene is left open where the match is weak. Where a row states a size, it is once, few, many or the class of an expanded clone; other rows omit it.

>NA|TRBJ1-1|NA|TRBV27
TGTGCCAGCACCCAACTAGGACAGAAAGCTTTCTTT
CASTQLGQKAFF
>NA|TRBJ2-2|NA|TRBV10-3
TGTGCCATCAGTGAGAACCAGGGGACCGGGGAGCTGTTTTTT
CAISENQGTGELFF
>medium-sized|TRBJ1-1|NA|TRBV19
TGTGCCAGTAGGGCAGGTGGGACTGAAGCTTTCTTT
CASRAGGTEAFF
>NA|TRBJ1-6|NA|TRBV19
TGTGCCAGTAGGGGAGGAGGGAATAATTCACCCCTCCACTTT
CASRGGGNNSPLHF
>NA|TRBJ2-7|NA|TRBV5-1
TGCGCCAGCAGCTTGATCAACCACGAGCAGTACTTC
CASSLINHEQYF
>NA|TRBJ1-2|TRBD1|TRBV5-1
TGCGCCAGCAGCTTCGGACAGGGAGCTAACTATGGCTACACCTTC
CASSFGQGANYGYTF
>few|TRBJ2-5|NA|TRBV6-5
TGTGCCAGCAGCTCATCGGGGAACCAAGAGACCCAGTACTTC
CASSSSGNQETQYF
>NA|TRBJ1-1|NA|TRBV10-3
TGTGCCATCAGGATAGGGGGGGGTACTGAAGCTTTCTTT
CAIRIGGGTEAFF
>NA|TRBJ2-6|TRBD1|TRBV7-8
TGTGCCAGCAGACGAATCATGGGACAGGGATTTGGGGCCAACGTCCTGACTTTC
CASRRIMGQGFGANVLTF
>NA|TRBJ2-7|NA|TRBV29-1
TGCAGCGTTGAACTATCCTACGAGCAGTACTTC
CSVELSYEQYF
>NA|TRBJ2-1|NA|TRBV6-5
TGTGCCAGCAGGGACAACAATGAGCAGTTCTTC
CASRDNNEQFF
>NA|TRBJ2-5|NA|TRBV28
TGTGCCAGCAGTTCCACCTTAGTAGAGGAGACCCAGTACTTC
CASSSTLVEETQYF
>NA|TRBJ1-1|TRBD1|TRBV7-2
TGTGCCAGCAGATTACGACAGGGGATCAACACTGAAGCTTTCTTT
CASRLRQGINTEAFF
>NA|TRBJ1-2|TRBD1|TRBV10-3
TGTGCCATCGGAACAGGGGCCAACTATGGCTACACCTTC
CAIGTGANYGYTF
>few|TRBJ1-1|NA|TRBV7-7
TGTGCCAGCAGCACAGACAGGAACACTGAAGCTTTCTTT
CASSTDRNTEAFF
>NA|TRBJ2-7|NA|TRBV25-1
TGTGCCAGCAGTGAATATAGGTCCGAGCAGTACTTC
CASSEYRSEQYF
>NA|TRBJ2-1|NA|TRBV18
TGTGCCAGCTCACCGGCGGGGGCTACCTACAATGAGCAGTTCTTC
CASSPAGATYNEQFF
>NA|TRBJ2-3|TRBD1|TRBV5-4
TGTGCCAGCAGCTACGGACAGGTGCCTTTCACAGATACGCAGTATTTT
CASSYGQVPFTDTQYF
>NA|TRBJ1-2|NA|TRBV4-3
TGCGCCAGCAGCCTAGGAGGGGTCCCTAGTCGGGATGGCTACACCTTC
CASSLGGVPSRDGYTF
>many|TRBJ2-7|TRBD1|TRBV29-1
TGCAGCGTACTACAGAACAGGGGTATCTACGAGCAGTACTTC
CSVLQNRGIYEQYF
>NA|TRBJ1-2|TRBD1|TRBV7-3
TGTGCCAGCAGCCCTGGACAGGGGAATGGCTACACCTTC
CASSPGQGNGYTF
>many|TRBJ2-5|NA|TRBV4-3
TGCGCCAGCAGCCCGGGGCGGGGTTGGGGCCAAGAGACCCAGTACTTC
CASSPGRGWGQETQYF
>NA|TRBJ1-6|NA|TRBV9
TGTGCCAGCAGCGTAGAAGATCGAGGAAGGTCACCCCTCCACTTT
CASSVEDRGRSPLHF
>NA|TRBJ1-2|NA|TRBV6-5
TGTGCCAGCAGCAAAGCGGTGGGTGGCTACACCTTC
CASSKAVGGYTF
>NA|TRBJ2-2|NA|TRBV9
TGTGCCAGCAGCGTAGTTGGTACCGGGGAGCTGTTTTTT
CASSVVGTGELFF
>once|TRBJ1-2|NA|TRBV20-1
TGCAGTGCTAGACGTAGATATGGCTACACCTTC
CSARRRYGYTF
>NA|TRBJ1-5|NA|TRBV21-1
TGTGCCAGCAGCAAAGTCTCGTCAGGGGGCGCGGAATATCAGCCCCAGCATTTT
CASSKVSSGGAEYQPQHF
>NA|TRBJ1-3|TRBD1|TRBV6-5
TGTGCCAGCAGGTTCGACAGGGTTGGAAACACCATATATTTT
CASRFDRVGNTIYF
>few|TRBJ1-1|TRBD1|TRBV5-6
TGTGCCAGCAGCTGGAGAGGGACAGGGAACACTGAAGCTTTCTTT
CASSWRGTGNTEAFF
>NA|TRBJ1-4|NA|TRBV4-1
TGCGCCAGCAGCCAAGATTGGAGTGCAACTAATGAAAAACTGTTTTTT
CASSQDWSATNEKLFF
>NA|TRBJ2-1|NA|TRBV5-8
TGTGCCAGCAGCTCCCCCTACGGGGTATACAATGAGCAGTTCTTC
CASSSPYGVYNEQFF
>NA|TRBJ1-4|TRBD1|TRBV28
TGTGCCAGCAGTTCACCCCGACAGGGTTATGAAAAACTGTTTTTT
CASSSPRQGYEKLFF
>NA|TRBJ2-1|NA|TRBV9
TGTGCCAGCAGGTCCGGGCGGGCCAATGAGCAGTTCTTC
CASRSGRANEQFF
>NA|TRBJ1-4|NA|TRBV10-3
TGTGCCATCAGTGGAGGCGGACAGCCAAATGAAAAACTGTTTTTT
CAISGGGQPNEKLFF
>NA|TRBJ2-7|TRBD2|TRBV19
TGTGCCAGTAGCGGGACTAGCGGCTCCTACGAGCAGTACTTC
CASSGTSGSYEQYF
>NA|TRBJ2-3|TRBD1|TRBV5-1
TGCGCCAGCACCTTATTACAGGGGGCGGGAGATACGCAGTATTTT
CASTLLQGAGDTQYF
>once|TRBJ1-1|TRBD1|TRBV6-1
TGTGCCAGCAGTGAAAGGACAGGGAAAGCTTTCTTT
CASSERTGKAFF
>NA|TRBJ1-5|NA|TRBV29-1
TGCAGCGTTGTTTCCCCTGGGGGGGGGATTCAGCCCCAGCATTTT
CSVVSPGGGIQPQHF
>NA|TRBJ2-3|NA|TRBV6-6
TGTGCCAGCAGTTTACTAGAGAGTGGAGATACGCAGTATTTT
CASSLLESGDTQYF
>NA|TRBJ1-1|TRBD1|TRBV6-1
TGTGCCAGCAGCCGACAGGGAGACACTGAAGCTTTCTTT
CASSRQGDTEAFF
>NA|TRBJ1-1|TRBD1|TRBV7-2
TGTGCCAGCAGCCTTGACAGGGCTGAAGCTTTCTTT
CASSLDRAEAFF
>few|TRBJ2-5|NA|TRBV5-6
TGTGCCAGCAGCTTGGCAGCGTTCCAAGAGACCCAGTACTTC
CASSLAAFQETQYF
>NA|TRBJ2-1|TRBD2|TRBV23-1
TGCGCCAGCAGTCAATCGGGTCTCACTAGCGGGAGGGCCGATTTCTTC
CASSQSGLTSGRADFF
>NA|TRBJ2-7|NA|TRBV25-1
TGTGCCAGCAGTGAACCCGGGAACCACGAGCAGTACTTC
CASSEPGNHEQYF
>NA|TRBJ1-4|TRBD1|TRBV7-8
TGTGCCAGCAGCTTAAGGGGACAGGTTAATGAAAAACTGTTTTTT
CASSLRGQVNEKLFF
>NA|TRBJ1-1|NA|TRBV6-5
TGTGCCAGCAGTTCCCGCACTGAAGCTTTCTTT
CASSSRTEAFF
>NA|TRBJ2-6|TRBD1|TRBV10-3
TGTGCCAACTCACCGGGACAGGGTCCTGGGGCCAACGTCCTGACTTTC
CANSPGQGPGANVLTF
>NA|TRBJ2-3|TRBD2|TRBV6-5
TGTGCCAGCAGTTATTCTAGCGGCCTGGGCACAGATACGCAGTATTTT
CASSYSSGLGTDTQYF
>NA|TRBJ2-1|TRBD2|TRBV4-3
TGCGCCAGCAGCCAAGAGGATTCCGCTAGCGGGATCAATGAGCAGTTCTTC
CASSQEDSASGINEQFF
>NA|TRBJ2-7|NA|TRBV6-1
TGTGCCAGCAGTGATAGGCAGGGGTACGAGCAGTACTTC
CASSDRQGYEQYF
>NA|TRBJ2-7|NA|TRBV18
TGTGCCAGCTCACCACCGGGAAGGGCAGAGCAGTACTTC
CASSPPGRAEQYF
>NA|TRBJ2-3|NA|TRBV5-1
TGCGCCAGCAGCTTGGCCTCTAGCGTTGCCGTTACGCAGTATTTT
CASSLASSVAVTQYF
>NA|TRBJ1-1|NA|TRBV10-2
TGCGCCAGCAGTGATTATCAGGGCTGGGAGGTTGAAGCTTTCTTT
CASSDYQGWEVEAFF
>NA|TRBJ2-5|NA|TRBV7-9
TGTGCCAGCAGCTTTTTAGGCGGTGGCGAGACCCAGTACTTC
CASSFLGGGETQYF
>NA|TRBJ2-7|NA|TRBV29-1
TGCAGCGTTGTCGTAGCCAGGGGCGACTACGAGCAGTACTTC
CSVVVARGDYEQYF
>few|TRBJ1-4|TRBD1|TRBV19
TGTGCCAGTGGGGACAGGGATAATGAAAAACTGTTTTTT
CASGDRDNEKLFF
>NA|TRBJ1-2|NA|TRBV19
TGTGCCAGTAGTACGGAACGGACGAGTTATGGCTACACCTTC
CASSTERTSYGYTF
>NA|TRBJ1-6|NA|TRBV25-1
TGTGCCAGCAGTGAATTGGGTTCACCCCTCCACTTT
CASSELGSPLHF